A selection of T cell receptor beta chains follows, all from one sample in a study of T cell responses to AZD1222 COVID-19 vaccine. Profiled with immunoSEQ multiplex PCR; TCRdb holds only in-frame clones, not every one. The table records about 120,000 clones, just under 95% of them present only once. Sequences were derived from peripheral blood, sampled on day 0 of AZD1222 vaccination. Receptors were obtained from an adult in good health. The CDR3 runs from the conserved cysteine through the conserved F or W. A D gene is named only where the DNA matches it firmly. Size is omitted from some rows. Given values are once, few, many or a class for expanded clones.

d_gene	v_gene	abundance	j_gene	CDR3nt	CDR3aa
-	TRBV4-2	-	TRBJ1-1	TGTGCCAGCAGCTCACAATGGGGGGAAGCTGAAGCTTTCTTT	CASSSQWGEAEAFF
-	TRBV28	-	TRBJ1-5	TGTGCCAGCAGTTTAGAAGGAGGGGCTAATAGCAATCAGCCCCAGCATTTT	CASSLEGGANSNQPQHF
-	TRBV4-1	-	TRBJ2-1	TGCGCCAGCCGACAGTCAGATGAGCAGTTCTTC	CASRQSDEQFF
-	TRBV6-5	-	TRBJ2-5	TGTGCCAGCAGGGCCCCAGGGCAAGAGACCCAGTACTTC	CASRAPGQETQYF
TRBD2	TRBV7-9	-	TRBJ2-1	TGTGCCAGCAGCTTGGATGGACTAGCCTATGAGCAGTTCTTC	CASSLDGLAYEQFF
-	TRBV19	-	TRBJ1-5	TGTGCCAGTAGTATCGACGACAACAATCAGCCCCAGCATTTT	CASSIDDNNQPQHF
TRBD1	TRBV28	once	TRBJ2-7	TGTGCCAGCAACTCGGGACAGGGCACCCTTTACGAGCAGTACTTC	CASNSGQGTLYEQYF
-	TRBV19	-	TRBJ1-2	TGTGCCGCCCAGGCCGCCGGGCTCCTCTATGGCTACACCTTC	CAAQAAGLLYGYTF
TRBD1	TRBV18	-	TRBJ1-2	TGTGCCAGCTCACCTTCCCAGGGGGCCGGGTTCGGGAATGGCTACACCTTC	CASSPSQGAGFGNGYTF
-	TRBV5-6	-	TRBJ1-2	TGTGCCAGCAGCCTCGAGAGTCCGACGGGCTACACCTTC	CASSLESPTGYTF
TRBD1	TRBV5-1	-	TRBJ1-1	TGCGCCAGCAGCCCGCCGCAGGGGGATAAAGCTTTCTTT	CASSPPQGDKAFF
-	TRBV28	-	TRBJ1-5	TGTGCCAGCAGTCTACAGATGGGCGGCGGCAATCAGCCCCAGCATTTT	CASSLQMGGGNQPQHF
-	TRBV30	-	TRBJ1-2	TGTGCCTGGAGTGTAGGATTAACCAACTATGGCTACACCTTC	CAWSVGLTNYGYTF
-	TRBV7-9	-	TRBJ1-4	TGTGCCAGCAGCTTAGGAATACTGGGAGACGGGAGTGAAAAACTGTTTTTT	CASSLGILGDGSEKLFF
-	TRBV7-9	once	TRBJ1-1	TGTGCCAGCAGCTTAGCCGCGACTCATGTTGAAGCTTTCTTT	CASSLAATHVEAFF
-	TRBV7-2	-	TRBJ1-4	TGTGCCAGCAGCTTTATCCAGGGTAGGGGTGAAAAACTGTTTTTT	CASSFIQGRGEKLFF
-	TRBV2	-	TRBJ1-2	TGTGCCAGCAGTTCAGCTGGAGGCTACACCTTC	CASSSAGGYTF
-	TRBV4-1	-	TRBJ1-5	TGCGCCAGCAGCCAACAGGTAGAGCAGGGTGGTCAGCCCCAGCATTTT	CASSQQVEQGGQPQHF
-	TRBV19	-	TRBJ1-1	TGTGCCAGTAGTGACGACGGTTACACTGAAGCTTTCTTT	CASSDDGYTEAFF
TRBD2	TRBV27	-	TRBJ2-7	TGTGCCAGCAGGCCTTCCGGGACTAACTACGAGCAGTACTTC	CASRPSGTNYEQYF
-	TRBV19	once	TRBJ2-5	TGTGCCAGTAGTGTGACCGGGCTCCAAAAGACCCAGTACTTC	CASSVTGLQKTQYF
-	TRBV7-6	-	TRBJ2-6	TGTGCCAGCAGCTCTCCATCTTCGGGGGCCAACGTCCTGACTTTC	CASSSPSSGANVLTF
TRBD1	TRBV11-2	-	TRBJ2-1	TGTGCCAGCAGCTTAGGCAGGGGGCCCTACAATGAGCAGTTCTTC	CASSLGRGPYNEQFF
-	TRBV7-6	-	TRBJ2-1	TGTGCCAGCAGCCCCAGGGATCTACCCGTCAATGAGCAGTTCTTC	CASSPRDLPVNEQFF
-	TRBV3-1/TRBV3-2	-	TRBJ1-2	TGTGCCAGCAGCCCAGGCGCGATCAGAGGGAACTATGGCTACACCTTC	CASSPGAIRGNYGYTF
-	TRBV5-1	-	TRBJ1-1	TGCGCCAGCAGCCTGGGAGACACGGGGAACACTGAAGCTTTCTTT	CASSLGDTGNTEAFF
-	TRBV30	-	TRBJ2-1	TGTGCCTGGAGTGGAGGGATTGAGCAGTTCTTC	CAWSGGIEQFF
TRBD1	TRBV6-6	-	TRBJ1-4	TGTGCCACCCGAACGGGACAGGGGCCACTAAAACTGTTTTTT	CATRTGQGPLKLFF
-	TRBV5-5	-	TRBJ2-1	TGTGCCAGCAGCCTCTCGTCTTATCAGTTCTTC	CASSLSSYQFF
-	TRBV5-5	-	TRBJ2-3	TGTGCCAGCAGCTTGGTGTCGTCGGACGGAGGGGCTACGCAGTATTTT	CASSLVSSDGGATQYF
TRBD2	TRBV19	-	TRBJ2-3	TGTGCCAGTAGTACCCGCAGGACTAGCCGGCCACCTAGTACAGCAGATACGCAGTATTTT	CASSTRRTSRPPSTADTQYF
-	TRBV7-9	-	TRBJ1-5	TGTGCCAGCAGCCCAAATAATCAGCCCCAGCATTTT	CASSPNNQPQHF
-	TRBV19	-	TRBJ1-2	TGTGCCAGTATGGTTAACTATGGCTACACCTTC	CASMVNYGYTF
-	TRBV2	-	TRBJ1-1	TGTGCCAGCAGTGAAATAGGTGTGAACACTGAAGCTTTCTTT	CASSEIGVNTEAFF
TRBD1	TRBV6-5	-	TRBJ1-1	TGTGCCAGCAGTTACTCGACAGGGGGTCGTACCACTGAAGCTTTCTTT	CASSYSTGGRTTEAFF
-	TRBV4-2	-	TRBJ2-7	TGTGCCAGCAGCCAAGATCGAGGGAGGCCCCGGTCGTTC	CASSQDRGRPRSF
-	TRBV3-1/TRBV3-2	-	TRBJ2-3	TGTGCCAGCAGCCCCGACACAGATACGCAGTATTTT	CASSPDTDTQYF
TRBD2	TRBV29-1	-	TRBJ2-5	TGCAGCGTGGAGGGGACTAGCGGCACCCAGTACTTC	CSVEGTSGTQYF
TRBD1	TRBV7-2	-	TRBJ2-4	TGTGCCAGCAGCTTGGGGACAGGGGCTTTAAACATTCAGTACTTC	CASSLGTGALNIQYF
-	TRBV3-1/TRBV3-2	-	TRBJ2-1	TGTGCCAGCAGCCAAGAAGGGGGGATAGGGAATGAGCAGTTCTTC	CASSQEGGIGNEQFF
TRBD1	TRBV15	-	TRBJ1-2	TGTGCCACCAGCAGAGGACAGGGCTATGGCTACACCTTC	CATSRGQGYGYTF
TRBD1	TRBV7-6	once	TRBJ2-7	TGTGCCAGCAGCTCAGGGGGCGAGGGGTCCTACGAGCAGTACTTC	CASSSGGEGSYEQYF
-	TRBV5-1	-	TRBJ1-3	TGCGCCAGCAGCTTGGATCCAGGGCGAGGAAACACCATATATTTT	CASSLDPGRGNTIYF
TRBD1	TRBV27	-	TRBJ2-7	TGTGCCAGCAGTCAAACCGGGACAGGGATTTACGAGCAGTACTTC	CASSQTGTGIYEQYF
-	TRBV19	-	TRBJ2-4	TGTGCCACCTCAGTGGGGGGCCCAGCCAAAAACATTCAGTACTTC	CATSVGGPAKNIQYF
-	TRBV27	-	TRBJ1-4	TGTGCCAGCAGTTTACAGGGTAGGCGATACGAAAAACTGTTTTTT	CASSLQGRRYEKLFF
-	TRBV19	-	TRBJ1-6	TGTGCCAGTAGTGCGACGAACCTAGGATCACCCCTCCACTTT	CASSATNLGSPLHF
-	TRBV10-3	-	TRBJ1-2	TGTGCCATCAGTAGCGTGGTCTATGGCTACACCTTC	CAISSVVYGYTF
-	TRBV7-9	-	TRBJ2-7	TGTGCCAGCGCTCCGTTGACGATTAGCTCCTACGAGCAGTACTTC	CASAPLTISSYEQYF
-	TRBV19	-	TRBJ2-5	TGTGCCAGTAGTCCGACAGGGAGGGTCGGGGAGACCCAGTACTTC	CASSPTGRVGETQYF
-	TRBV13	once	TRBJ1-1	TGTGCCAGCAGCCCCCTTACGAACACTGAAGCTTTCTTT	CASSPLTNTEAFF
-	TRBV28	-	TRBJ1-2	TGTGCCAGCAGTTTTGCCTACTATGGCTACACCTTC	CASSFAYYGYTF
TRBD2	TRBV27	-	TRBJ2-1	TGTGCCAGCACCCTTCGTTGGGCGGGAGGGCCGATTAAAAACTCCTACAATGAGCAGTTCTTC	CASTLRWAGGPIKNSYNEQFF
-	TRBV2	-	TRBJ1-2	TGTGCCAGCGGCCAAGCTAACTATGGCTACACCTTC	CASGQANYGYTF
-	TRBV11-2	-	TRBJ1-1	TGTGCCAGCAGCTTAGATTCGGGAAATCGGAACACTGAAGCTTTCTTT	CASSLDSGNRNTEAFF
-	TRBV19	-	TRBJ1-1	TGTGCCAGTAGTATTGAGAGTTTCACTGAAGCTTTCTTT	CASSIESFTEAFF
-	TRBV2	once	TRBJ1-1	TGTGCCAGCATTGCCGGGACAATTGAAGCTTTCTTT	CASIAGTIEAFF
TRBD2	TRBV3-1/TRBV3-2	-	TRBJ2-3	TGTGCCAGCAGCCAAGATTTCGTAGTAGCGGGAGGGCCAGGGGAGGATTTT	CASSQDFVVAGGPGEDF